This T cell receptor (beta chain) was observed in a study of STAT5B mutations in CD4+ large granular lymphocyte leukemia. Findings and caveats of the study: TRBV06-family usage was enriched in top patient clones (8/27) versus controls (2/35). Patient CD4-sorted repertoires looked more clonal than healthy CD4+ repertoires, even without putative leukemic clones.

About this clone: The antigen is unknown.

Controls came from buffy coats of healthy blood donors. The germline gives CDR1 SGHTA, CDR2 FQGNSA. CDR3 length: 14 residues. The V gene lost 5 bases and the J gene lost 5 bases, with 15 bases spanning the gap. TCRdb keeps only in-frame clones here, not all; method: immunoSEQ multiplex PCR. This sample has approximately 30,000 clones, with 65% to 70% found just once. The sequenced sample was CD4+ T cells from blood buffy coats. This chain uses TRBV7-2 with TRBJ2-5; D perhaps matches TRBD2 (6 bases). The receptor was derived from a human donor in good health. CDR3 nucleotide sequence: TGTGCCAGCAGCGTATCGGGACTCGTGGAGACCCAGTACTTC. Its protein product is CASSVSGLVETQYF.